This is a list of T cell receptor beta chains from one sample in a study of CD8 T cells in ankylosing spondylitis. MiXCR was run by TCRdb on the 5' RACE reads, yielding one entry per CDR3 protein. The sample has around 770,000 distinct CDR3 sequences, over 15% seen once. Sample: blood, either unsorted or a sorted T cell fraction (not recorded which). The receptors stem from a male donor with ankylosing spondylitis. Both conserved end residues are part of each CDR3. The D gene is left open where the match is weak. Some rows mark clone size as missing; the rest say once, few, many or name a class of expanded clone.

abundance	len	v_gene	j_gene	d_gene	CDR3aa	CDR3nt
NA	17	TRBV4-1	TRBJ2-7	TRBD1	CASSQERVGQGGYEQYF	TGCGCCAGCAGCCAAGAGAGAGTTGGACAGGGGGGCTACGAGCAGTACTTC
few	13	TRBV21-1	TRBJ1-2	NA	CASSRRRVAGYTF	TGTGCCAGCAGCAGGCGGAGGGTTGCCGGCTACACCTTC
few	14	TRBV13	TRBJ2-3	NA	CASSSERAGDTQYF	TGTGCCAGCAGCTCCGAAAGAGCGGGAGATACGCAGTATTTT
NA	14	TRBV7-8	TRBJ2-1	TRBD1	CASTSGQGQDEQFF	TGTGCCAGCACCTCGGGACAGGGCCAGGATGAGCAGTTCTTC
NA	16	TRBV7-9	TRBJ2-1	NA	CASSPSGEGGNNEQFF	TGTGCCAGCAGCCCCTCGGGTGAAGGGGGAAATAATGAGCAGTTCTTC
few	17	TRBV29-1	TRBJ2-3	TRBD2	CSVEDGTSGISTDTQYF	TGCAGCGTTGAAGATGGGACTAGCGGGATAAGCACAGATACGCAGTATTTT
many	14	TRBV20-1	TRBJ2-1	TRBD2	CSATTGLVRNEQFF	TGCAGTGCAACAACGGGACTAGTGAGGAATGAGCAGTTCTTC
few	16	TRBV7-8	TRBJ1-4	NA	CASSSGGPYPGEKLFF	TGTGCCAGCAGCTCGGGGGGGCCATATCCGGGGGAAAAACTGTTTTTT
many	17	TRBV9	TRBJ2-2	TRBD2	CASSAETSVPGAGELFF	TGTGCCAGCAGCGCCGAGACTAGCGTCCCAGGAGCCGGGGAGCTGTTTTTT
NA	16	TRBV2	TRBJ2-5	NA	CASSEGPDIGQETQYF	TGTGCCAGCAGTGAGGGACCGGACATCGGACAAGAGACCCAGTACTTC
few	15	TRBV5-1	TRBJ2-1	NA	CASSSSAGTPSEQFF	TGCGCCAGCAGCTCCTCAGCCGGGACTCCCTCAGAGCAGTTCTTC
NA	16	TRBV12-2	TRBJ1-1	NA	CASRLGEDLMNTEAFF	TGTGCAAGTCGCTTAGGAGAGGACCTTATGAACACTGAAGCTTTCTTT
few	13	TRBV12-3/TRBV12-4	TRBJ1-1	TRBD1	CASRGTGATEAFF	TGTGCCAGCAGGGGGACAGGGGCCACTGAAGCTTTCTTT
NA	15	TRBV6-4	TRBJ1-1	TRBD1	CASSDARQGGTEAFF	TGTGCCAGCAGTGACGCAAGACAGGGTGGCACTGAAGCTTTCTTT
few	14	TRBV10-3	TRBJ1-2	NA	CAISESGNSYGYTF	TGTGCCATCAGTGAGTCCGGCAACTCCTATGGCTACACCTTC
few	17	TRBV20-1	TRBJ2-1	TRBD2	CSARDLVRASGRVEQFF	TGCAGTGCTAGAGATTTAGTGCGGGCTAGCGGGAGGGTTGAGCAGTTCTTC
few	14	TRBV4-1	TRBJ2-1	NA	CASSQVTGLGEQFF	TGCGCCAGCAGCCAAGTGACAGGTTTAGGTGAGCAGTTCTTC
few	14	TRBV20-1	TRBJ2-7	NA	CSARDLYSSYEQYF	TGCAGTGCTCGTGACTTATACAGCTCCTACGAGCAGTACTTC
few	16	TRBV7-2	TRBJ2-1	NA	CASSSQGSSSYNEQFF	TGTGCCAGCAGCTCCCAGGGCTCGAGCTCCTACAATGAGCAGTTCTTC